One and the same sample provided the 10 T cell receptor beta chains below, sequenced in a study of cytomegalovirus exposure and HLA in healthy donors. Vbeta (60) and Jbeta (13) primers were used in the PCR. Repertoires were generated with immunoSEQ multiplex PCR, while TCRdb's copy carries only in-frame clones and drops some. In total, the table holds about 130,000 clones. Sequenced material: PBMCs. These receptors were obtained from an older woman in good health and CMV-seronegative.

This chain connects TRBV18 to TRBJ1-4; D gene ambiguous. Between the trimmed V and J ends, which lost 1 base and 0 bases, there was a span of 9 bases. CDR3 length: 16 residues. CDR1 is KGHSH, CDR2 LQKENI, per germline. CDR3 in amino acids: CASSPHELATNEKLFF. CDR3 nucleotide sequence: TGTGCCAGCTCACCACACGAGCTGGCAACTAATGAAAAACTGTTTTTT.

About this clone: This same CDR3 is encoded by further DNA sequences in the sample. The rearrangement joins TRBV14 to TRBJ1-6; TRBD1 is a possible D gene (5 bases). Germline CDR1 is SGHDN and CDR2 is FVKESK. V was clipped by 1 base and J by 9 bases, with 13 bases between them. This CDR3 is 15 amino acids long. The CDR3 coding sequence is TGTGCCAGCAGCCAAGTAAGGGGCCTTGGTTCACCCCTCCACTTT. It codes for CASSQVRGLGSPLHF. Supplemented by reference TRBV14 and TRBJ1-6, the full variable domain reads EAGVTQFPSHSVIEKGQTVTLRCDPISGHDNLYWYRRVMGKEIKFLLHFVKESKQDESGMPNNRFLAERTGGTYSTLKVQPAELEDSGVYFCASSQVRGLGSPLHFGNGTRLTVT.

This chain uses TRBV5-6 with TRBJ1-4; no firm D call. Per the germline V gene, CDR1 is SGHDT and CDR2 is YYEEEE. Trimming took 2 bases from V and 8 from J, leaving 13 bases between them. The CDR3 sequence is 14 residues long. The CDR3 nucleotides are TGTGCCAGCAGCTTCCCGGAGCTTGGCGAAAAACTGTTTTTT. Translation gives CASSFPELGEKLFF.

V usage is TRBV2 and J usage is TRBJ2-1, with TRBD2 as a possible D gene (5 bases). This CDR3 is 14 amino acids long. Trimming left V 0 bases short and J 10 bases short, with 13 bases between. Germline assignment: CDR1 SNHLY and CDR2 FYNNEI. The CDR3 coding sequence is TGTGCCAGCAGTGAAGCGCTTGGAGCGGCCGAGCAGTTCTTC. This translates into CASSEALGAAEQFF.

This chain joins TRBV4-1 and TRBJ1-5; 7 positions match TRBD1. J gave up 9 bases and V 4 bases, and 12 bases lay outside the gene matches. The CDR3 covers 15 residues. The germline gives CDR1 MGHRA, CDR2 YSYEKL. CDR3 loop: CASSPGTAIIRPQHF. CDR3 nucleotide sequence: TGCGCCAGCAGCCCTGGGACAGCAATAATTCGGCCCCAGCATTTT.

This chain links TRBV7-9 with TRBJ2-6; D is ambiguous. CDR3 length equals 18 residues. The germline V gene encodes CDR1 SEHNR and CDR2 FQNEAQ (reference sequence). The V gene lost 1 base and the J gene lost 0 bases, with 13 bases spanning the gap. CDR3: CASSLVKSLLSGANVLTF. The CDR3 DNA sequence: TGTGCCAGCAGCTTAGTAAAGAGTCTACTCTCTGGGGCCAACGTCCTGACTTTC.

The chain joins TRBV4-1 to TRBJ2-7, with a tentative D call TRBD1 (6 bases). V lost 3 bases and J lost 0, with 12 bases in between. The CDR3 spans 15 residues. Germline CDR1 reads MGHRA; CDR2 reads YSYEKL. CDR3 nucleotide sequence: TGCGCCAGCAGCCAGGGACATACCCGCTCCTACGAGCAGTACTTC. Translating gives CASSQGHTRSYEQYF.

The CDR3, as DNA: TGTGCCAGCAGAGGGACAGGACACACTGAAGCTTTCTTT. Its translation is CASRGTGHTEAFF. The V gene is TRBV6-1, the J gene TRBJ1-1, with 8 positions matching TRBD1. V lost 6 bases, J lost 3 bases, and 3 bases stayed unmatched. This CDR3 has 13 amino acids. Germline assignment: CDR1 MNHNS and CDR2 SASEGT.

V and J are TRBV21-1 and TRBJ1-5; the table's D call, TRBD1, has no DNA check behind it. TRBV21-1 is an annotated pseudogene. The CDR3 length is 14 residues. The CDR3 DNA reads TGTGCCAGCAGCCTAGGGGGTTTCAATCAGCCCCAGCATTTT. It yields the protein CASSLGGFNQPQHF.

The chain joins TRBV6-5 to TRBJ2-1, with D possibly being TRBD1 (6 bases). V lost 2 bases, J lost 5 bases, and 10 bases lay in between. The CDR3 is 14 amino acids. Germline V CDR1 and CDR2: MNHEY, SVGAGI. The CDR3 nucleotides are TGTGCCAGCAGTTACGTCGGACAGAACAATGAGCAGTTCTTC. The encoded protein is CASSYVGQNNEQFF.